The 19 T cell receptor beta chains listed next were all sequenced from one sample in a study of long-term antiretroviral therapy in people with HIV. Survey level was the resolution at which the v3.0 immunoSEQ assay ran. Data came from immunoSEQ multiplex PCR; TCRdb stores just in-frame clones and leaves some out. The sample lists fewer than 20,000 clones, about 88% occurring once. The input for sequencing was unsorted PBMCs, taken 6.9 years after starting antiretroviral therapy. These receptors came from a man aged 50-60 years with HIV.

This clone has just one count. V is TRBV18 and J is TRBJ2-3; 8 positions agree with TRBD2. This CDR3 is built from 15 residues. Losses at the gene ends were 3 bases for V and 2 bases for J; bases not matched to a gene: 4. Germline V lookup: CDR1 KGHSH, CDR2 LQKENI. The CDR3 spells CASSPERENTDTQYF. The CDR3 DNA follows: TGTGCCAGCTCACCGGAGCGGGAGAACACAGATACGCAGTATTTT.

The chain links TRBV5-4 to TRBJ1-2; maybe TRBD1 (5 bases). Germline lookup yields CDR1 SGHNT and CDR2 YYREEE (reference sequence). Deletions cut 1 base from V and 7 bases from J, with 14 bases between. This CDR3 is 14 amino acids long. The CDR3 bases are TGTGCCAGCAGCTTGATGGTCAGGGAGAGTGGCTACACCTTC. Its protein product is CASSLMVRESGYTF.

Here the CDR3 DNA reads TGTGCCAGCAGCTTAGTGGGGGTATATGAGCAGTTCTTC. Residues: CASSLVGVYEQFF. V gene TRBV7-2 combines with J gene TRBJ2-1, with D perhaps given as TRBD1 or TRBD2 (5 bases each). Germline V gene sequence: CDR1 SGHTA, CDR2 FQGNSA. The length of the CDR3 is 13 residues. The V gene lost 1 base and the J gene lost 8 bases, with 9 bases spanning the gap. The complete variable domain, with remaining parts taken from reference TRBV7-2 and TRBJ2-1, reads GAGVSQSPSNKVTEKGKDVELRCDPISGHTALYWYRQSLGQGLEFLIYFQGNSAPDKSGLPSDRFSAERTGGSVSTLTIQRTQQEDSAVYLCASSLVGVYEQFFGPGTRLTVL.

The CDR3 region is CASSYLAGGVFGELFF. In nucleotides, the CDR3 is TGTGCCAGCAGCTACCTCGCGGGAGGTGTCTTCGGGGAGCTGTTTTTT. The chain carries TRBV7-2 and TRBJ2-2; 8 bases map to TRBD2. In germline, CDR1 is SGHTA, CDR2 FQGNSA. The CDR3 loop spans 16 amino acids. Losses at the gene ends were 4 bases for V and 7 bases for J; bases not matched to a gene: 11.

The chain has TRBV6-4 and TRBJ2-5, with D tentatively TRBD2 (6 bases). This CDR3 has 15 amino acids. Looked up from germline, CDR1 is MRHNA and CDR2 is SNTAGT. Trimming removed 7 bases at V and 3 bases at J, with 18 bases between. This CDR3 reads CASTGGHPSKETQYF. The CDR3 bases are TGTGCCAGCACTGGAGGGCACCCGTCCAAAGAGACCCAGTACTTC.

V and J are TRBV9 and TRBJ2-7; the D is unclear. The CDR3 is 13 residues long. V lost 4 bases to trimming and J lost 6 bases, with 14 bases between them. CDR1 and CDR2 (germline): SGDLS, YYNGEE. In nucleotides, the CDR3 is TGTGCCAGCAGCACCGCGGTCCGGAGCGAGCAGTACTTC. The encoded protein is CASSTAVRSEQYF. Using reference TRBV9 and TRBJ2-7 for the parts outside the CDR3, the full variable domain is DSGVTQTPKHLITATGQRVTLRCSPRSGDLSVYWYQQSLDQGLQFLIQYYNGEERAKGNILERFSAQQFPDLHSELNLSSLELGDSALYFCASSTAVRSEQYFGPGTRLTVT.

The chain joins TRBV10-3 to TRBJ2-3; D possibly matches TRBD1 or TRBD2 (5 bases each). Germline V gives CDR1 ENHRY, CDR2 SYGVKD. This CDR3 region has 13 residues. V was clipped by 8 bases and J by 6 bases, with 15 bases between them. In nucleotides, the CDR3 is TGTGCCATCCATGGGACCTCTCGGGATACGCAGTATTTT. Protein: CAIHGTSRDTQYF.

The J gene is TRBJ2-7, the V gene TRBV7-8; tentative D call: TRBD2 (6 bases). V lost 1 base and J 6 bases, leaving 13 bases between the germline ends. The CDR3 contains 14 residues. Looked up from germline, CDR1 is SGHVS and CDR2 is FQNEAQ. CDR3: CASSLGGLTGEQYF. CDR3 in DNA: TGTGCCAGCAGCTTAGGCGGACTAACCGGCGAGCAGTACTTC.

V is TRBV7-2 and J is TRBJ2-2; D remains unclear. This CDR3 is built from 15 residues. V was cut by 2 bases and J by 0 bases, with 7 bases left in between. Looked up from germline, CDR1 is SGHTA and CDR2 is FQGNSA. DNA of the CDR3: TGTGCCAGCAGCTTAAGTGGATCGAACACCGGGGAGCTGTTTTTT. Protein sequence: CASSLSGSNTGELFF.

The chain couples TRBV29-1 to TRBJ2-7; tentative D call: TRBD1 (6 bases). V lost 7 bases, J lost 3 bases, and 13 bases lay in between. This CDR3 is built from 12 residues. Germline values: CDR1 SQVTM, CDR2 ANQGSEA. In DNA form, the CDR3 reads TGCAGCGCTGGACAGACCGGCTACGAGCAGTACTTC. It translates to CSAGQTGYEQYF.

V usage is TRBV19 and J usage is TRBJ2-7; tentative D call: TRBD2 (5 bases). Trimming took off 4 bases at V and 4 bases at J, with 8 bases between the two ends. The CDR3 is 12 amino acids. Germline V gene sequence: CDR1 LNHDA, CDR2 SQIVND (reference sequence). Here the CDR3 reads CASSRTQYEQYF. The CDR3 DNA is TGTGCCAGTAGTAGGACTCAGTACGAGCAGTACTTC.

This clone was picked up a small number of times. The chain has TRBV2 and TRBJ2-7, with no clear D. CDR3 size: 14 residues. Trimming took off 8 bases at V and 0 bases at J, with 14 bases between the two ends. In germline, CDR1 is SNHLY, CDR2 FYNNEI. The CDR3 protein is CASAPRAPSYEQYF. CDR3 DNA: TGTGCCAGCGCTCCCCGGGCCCCCTCCTACGAGCAGTACTTC.

The CDR3 nucleotides read TGTGCCAGCAGAACTAGCGGGAGTACCGGTGAGCAGTTCTTC. Its translation is CASRTSGSTGEQFF. The rearrangement joins TRBV6-5 to TRBJ2-1, with 11 bases aligning to TRBD2. Germline trimming cut 6 bases from V and 9 bases from J; bases unmatched to any gene: 7. Germline CDR1 and CDR2: MNHEY and SVGAGI. CDR3 length: 14 amino acids.

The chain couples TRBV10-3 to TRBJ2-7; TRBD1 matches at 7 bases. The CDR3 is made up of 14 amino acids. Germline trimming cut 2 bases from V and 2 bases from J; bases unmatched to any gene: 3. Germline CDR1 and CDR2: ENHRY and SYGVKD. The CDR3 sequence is CAISETGQTYEQYF. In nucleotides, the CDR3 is TGTGCCATCAGTGAGACGGGACAGACCTACGAGCAGTACTTC.

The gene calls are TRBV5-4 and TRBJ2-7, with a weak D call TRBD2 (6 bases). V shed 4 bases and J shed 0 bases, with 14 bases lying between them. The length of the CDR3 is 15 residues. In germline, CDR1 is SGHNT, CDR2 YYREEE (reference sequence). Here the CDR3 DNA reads TGTGCCAGCAGCGGAAGCGGGCCAAACTCCTACGAGCAGTACTTC. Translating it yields CASSGSGPNSYEQYF.

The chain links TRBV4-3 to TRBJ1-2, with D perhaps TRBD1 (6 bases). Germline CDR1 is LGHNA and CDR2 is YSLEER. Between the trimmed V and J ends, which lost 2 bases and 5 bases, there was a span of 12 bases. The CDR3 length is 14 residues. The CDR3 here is CASSQTQGPYGYTF. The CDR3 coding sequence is TGCGCCAGCAGCCAAACCCAGGGGCCATATGGCTACACCTTC.

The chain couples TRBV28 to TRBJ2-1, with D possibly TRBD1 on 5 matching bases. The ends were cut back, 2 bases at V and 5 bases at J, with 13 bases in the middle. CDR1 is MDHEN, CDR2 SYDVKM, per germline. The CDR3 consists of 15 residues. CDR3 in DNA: TGTGCCAGCAGTTTAGGTGGCTCAGGGCACAATGAGCAGTTCTTC. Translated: CASSLGGSGHNEQFF.

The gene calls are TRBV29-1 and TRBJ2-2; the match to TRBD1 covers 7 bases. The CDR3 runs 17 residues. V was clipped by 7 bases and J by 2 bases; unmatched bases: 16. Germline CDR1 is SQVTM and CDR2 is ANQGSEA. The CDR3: CSALHSGTVENTGELFF. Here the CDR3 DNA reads TGCAGCGCCCTTCACTCAGGGACAGTAGAAAACACCGGGGAGCTGTTTTTT.

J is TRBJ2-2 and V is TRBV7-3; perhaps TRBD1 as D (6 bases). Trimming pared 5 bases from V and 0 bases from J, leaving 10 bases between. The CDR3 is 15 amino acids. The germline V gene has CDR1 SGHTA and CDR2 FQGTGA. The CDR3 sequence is CASSKTGPNTGELFF. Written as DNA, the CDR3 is TGTGCCAGCAGCAAGACAGGACCGAACACCGGGGAGCTGTTTTTT.